Listed below are T cell receptor beta chains from one sample, sequenced in a study of blood T cell repertoires in COVID-19. TCRdb keeps only in-frame clones here, not all; method: immunoSEQ multiplex PCR. The repertoire holds about 200,000 clones, with roughly 90% as singletons. What was sequenced was peripheral blood. These TCRs come from a man in his forties with acute or convalescent COVID-19. The CDR3 runs from the conserved cysteine through the conserved F or W.

cdr3_aa	cdr3_length	j_call	v_call
CASSYGLAVPNTEAFF	16	TRBJ1-1	TRBV6-5
CASGGAPRDTQYF	13	TRBJ2-3	TRBV2
CASSSTGGRNQPQHF	15	TRBJ1-5	TRBV2
CAWRPLGSINEKLFF	15	TRBJ1-4	TRBV30
CATRQGLSAGNTIYF	15	TRBJ1-3	TRBV6-5
CASATGGGIEQYF	13	TRBJ2-7	TRBV3-1/TRBV3-2
CACTRGGMYIQYF	13	TRBJ2-4	TRBV12-3/TRBV12-4
CASSLGLVSRQETQYF	16	TRBJ2-5	TRBV7-2
CASSYRTSSMADTQYF	16	TRBJ2-3	TRBV6-2/TRBV6-3
CASSQRLAGGLEDTQYF	17	TRBJ2-3	TRBV3-1/TRBV3-2
CASSLRTGVEDGYTF	15	TRBJ1-2	TRBV5-1
CASSNYRPNSPLHF	14	TRBJ1-6	TRBV6-5
CASSVDRAYNSPLHF	15	TRBJ1-6	TRBV2
CASSLGPAYEQYF	13	TRBJ2-7	TRBV27
CASSFDEKLFF	11	TRBJ1-4	TRBV3-1/TRBV3-2
CASSESGDTQYF	12	TRBJ2-3	TRBV10-2
CASSLDSGSYNSPLHF	16	TRBJ1-6	TRBV5-1
CASSQEKRGALFEQYF	16	TRBJ2-7	TRBV4-1
CASSFTTEINTEAFF	15	TRBJ1-1	TRBV5-1
CASGKAGTGDEQYF	14	TRBJ2-7	TRBV5-1
CASSARDLIQETQYF	15	TRBJ2-5	TRBV9
CSVDSGSTDTQYF	13	TRBJ2-3	TRBV29-1
CASSYKRPADEQFF	14	TRBJ2-1	TRBV6-5
CASSPGQGSYEQYF	14	TRBJ2-7	TRBV3-1/TRBV3-2
CASSFSASGTGELFF	15	TRBJ2-2	TRBV11-1
CASRDLGQGRYLNSPLHF	18	TRBJ1-6	TRBV19
CASSSGLGGTQYF	13	TRBJ2-5	TRBV10-1
CAITMGPGTYEQYF	14	TRBJ2-7	TRBV10-3
CASSQPQGSGGNTIYF	16	TRBJ1-3	TRBV3-1/TRBV3-2
CSASPTDRGYGYTF	14	TRBJ1-2	TRBV20-1
CASKETVFNYGYTF	14	TRBJ1-2	TRBV6-5
CASSLSRRGNVYTF	14	TRBJ1-2	TRBV27
CASGSTGSGAFF	12	TRBJ1-1	TRBV6-5
CASSPGTSNYGYTF	14	TRBJ1-2	TRBV28
CASSRTGASLNTGELFF	17	TRBJ2-2	TRBV19
CSARDDSEQYF	11	TRBJ2-7	TRBV20-1
CASSSTGGINQPQHF	15	TRBJ1-5	TRBV3-1/TRBV3-2
CASSGRDRYEQYF	13	TRBJ2-7	TRBV10-1
CASSDPGQGAYEQYF	15	TRBJ2-7	TRBV10-1
CASSYSSGGGEQYF	14	TRBJ2-7	TRBV6-5
CATSEFRQGYQPQHF	15	TRBJ1-5	TRBV24-1
CASSNDREYQPQHF	14	TRBJ1-5	TRBV2
CASSGGGLPGTNYGYTF	17	TRBJ1-2	TRBV25-1
CASSLSRLSTGELFF	15	TRBJ2-2	TRBV27
CASSMTGVMETQYF	14	TRBJ2-5	TRBV7-2
CASSFRNQGAIYGYTF	16	TRBJ1-2	TRBV5-8
CASSLTSGVTDTQYF	15	TRBJ2-3	TRBV6-2/TRBV6-3
CASSYRGNKLGETQYF	16	TRBJ2-5	TRBV6-5
CASTTDREAFF	11	TRBJ1-1	TRBV28
CSVTGTGAGGPQHF	14	TRBJ1-5	TRBV29-1
CASSPWGGVGQPQHF	15	TRBJ1-5	TRBV5-1
CASSLPGTANYGYTF	15	TRBJ1-2	TRBV5-6
CASSSVGLASTDTQYF	16	TRBJ2-3	TRBV5-1
CATTKGLAGYNEQFF	15	TRBJ2-1	TRBV6-5